This T cell receptor (beta chain) originates from a study of cytomegalovirus exposure and HLA in healthy donors. Data came from immunoSEQ multiplex PCR; TCRdb stores just in-frame clones and leaves some out. The sample holds under 300,000 clones, around 85% seen once. Germline V gene sequence: CDR1 SGHRS, CDR2 YFSETQ. The CDR3 contains 13 residues. V lost 5 bases and J lost 0, with 9 bases in between. The sample comprised PBMCs. J is TRBJ2-7 and V is TRBV5-1; D is possibly TRBD2 (6 bases). The TCR originated in a woman between 18 and 30 years old in good health and CMV-seronegative. The CDR3 spells CASRDYLSYEQYF. CDR3 nucleotides: TGCGCCAGCAGGGACTATCTCTCCTACGAGCAGTACTTC.